Below are 24 T cell receptor beta chains sequenced from a single sample in a study of OX40 agonist ivuxolimab in advanced cancers. Some clones are missing from TCRdb's copy, which holds only in-frame ones; the method was immunoSEQ multiplex PCR. The repertoire holds tens of thousands of clones, with less than 90% as singletons. Sequenced material: CD4+ or CD8+ T cells sorted from blood, taken in a trial of the OX40 agonist ivuxolimab. These receptors all come from an adult with an advanced solid tumor such as melanoma, head and neck, liver or kidney cancer.

This rearrangement joins TRBV5-6 to TRBJ2-2; D unresolved. The V gene lost 1 base and the J gene lost 7 bases, with 8 bases spanning the gap. Germline loops: CDR1 SGHDT, CDR2 YYEEEE. The CDR3 runs 13 residues. The CDR3 protein is CASSLKGGGELFF. The CDR3 DNA reads TGTGCCAGCAGCTTGAAGGGCGGCGGGGAGCTGTTTTTT.

The chain is built from TRBV7-2 and TRBJ1-1, with 7 bases aligning to TRBD1. The CDR3 length is 14 residues. The V and J ends lost 1 base and 11 bases, in that order; junction bases with no gene match: 10. The germline CDR1 and CDR2 sequences are SGHTA and FQGNSA. CDR3 nucleotides: TGTGCCAGCAGCTTAGACCACAGGGGACCTCTCGCTTTCTTT. Amino acid sequence: CASSLDHRGPLAFF.

The chain uses TRBV2 and TRBJ2-7; D not resolved. CDR3 size: 15 residues. Between the trimmed V and J ends, which lost 5 bases and 0 bases, there was a span of 14 bases. Germline V gives CDR1 SNHLY, CDR2 FYNNEI. The CDR3 sequence: CASSYRGRSSYEQYF. In nucleotides, the CDR3 is TGTGCCAGCAGTTATCGAGGCCGTTCCTCCTACGAGCAGTACTTC. Combining the CDR3 with reference TRBV2 and TRBJ2-7 gives the whole variable domain EPEVTQTPSHQVTQMGQEVILRCVPISNHLYFYWYRQILGQKVEFLVSFYNNEISEKSEIFDDQFSVERPDGSNFTLKIRSTKLEDSAMYFCASSYRGRSSYEQYFGPGTRLTVT.

The V gene is TRBV5-1, the J gene TRBJ2-5, with 11 bases aligning to TRBD1. V lost 4 bases to trimming and J lost 5 bases; unmatched junction nucleotides: 7. CDR3 length equals 15 residues. Germline CDR1 SGHRS, CDR2 YFSETQ. CDR3 nucleotide sequence: TGCGCCAGCAGCGACAGGGACAGGGGGAGGGAGACCCAGTACTTC. Encoded protein: CASSDRDRGRETQYF.

V gene TRBV9 combines with J gene TRBJ2-2, with TRBD2 matching over 11 bases. The length of the CDR3 is 17 residues. CDR1 and CDR2 (germline): SGDLS, YYNGEE. J was trimmed by 0 bases and V by 4 bases; bases with no gene match: 5. This chain's CDR3 is CASSPGTSGPNTGELFF. CDR3 bases: TGTGCCAGCAGCCCGGGGACTAGCGGCCCGAACACCGGGGAGCTGTTTTTT.

V and J are TRBV19 and TRBJ2-6, with D perhaps assigned TRBD1 or TRBD2 (7 bases each). Trimming removed 3 bases at V and 2 bases at J, with 11 bases between. CDR3 size: 16 residues. In germline, CDR1 is LNHDA, CDR2 SQIVND (reference sequence). The CDR3 loop reads CASSIQGGAGANVLTF. The DNA of the CDR3 is TGTGCCAGTAGTATCCAGGGGGGGGCTGGGGCCAACGTCCTGACTTTC.

V and J are TRBV19 and TRBJ2-5; D perhaps matches TRBD2 (5 bases). This CDR3 has 15 residues. Germline V CDR1 and CDR2: LNHDA, SQIVND (reference sequence). V lost 5 bases and J lost 5, with 18 bases in between. The CDR3 sequence is CASSPSPSNPETQYF. The CDR3, as DNA: TGTGCCAGTAGTCCTTCCCCTAGCAACCCGGAGACCCAGTACTTC.

This chain uses TRBV9 with TRBJ2-2, with D possibly TRBD2 on 5 matching bases. Trimming shortened V by 5 bases and J by 0 bases, and 11 bases separated the two germline ends. CDR1 and CDR2 (germline): SGDLS, YYNGEE. This CDR3 region has 15 residues. The CDR3 loop is CASSRFSANTGELFF. The CDR3, as DNA: TGTGCCAGCAGTCGGTTTAGCGCGAACACCGGGGAGCTGTTTTTT. Using reference TRBV9 and TRBJ2-2 for the parts outside the CDR3, the full variable domain is DSGVTQTPKHLITATGQRVTLRCSPRSGDLSVYWYQQSLDQGLQFLIQYYNGEERAKGNILERFSAQQFPDLHSELNLSSLELGDSALYFCASSRFSANTGELFFGEGSRLTVL.

Remarks on this clone: At one of its ends the junction is not consistent with the germline gene, which may arise from a read error. The V call is TRBV18, the J call TRBJ2-7; maybe TRBD1 (6 bases). The CDR3 has 12 amino acids. Germline CDR1 reads KGHSH; CDR2 reads LQKENI. Written as DNA, the CDR3 is TGTGCCAGCTCATCTGAACAGGGACCCCCGCACTTC. It specifies CASSSEQGPPHF.

The chain recombines TRBV5-1 with TRBJ2-5; 8 bases are shared with TRBD1. J gave up 5 bases and V 3 bases, and 6 bases lay outside the gene matches. The CDR3 is made up of 14 amino acids. Germline-derived CDR1 and CDR2 are SGHRS and YFSETQ. The CDR3 protein is CASSSGTGMETQYF. The CDR3 nucleotides read TGCGCCAGCAGCTCCGGGACAGGAATGGAGACCCAGTACTTC.

The chain has TRBV9 and TRBJ1-4; possibly TRBD1 for D (5 bases). Germline V CDR1 and CDR2: SGDLS, YYNGEE. Trimming took 7 bases from V and 6 from J, leaving 19 bases between them. This CDR3 spans 15 amino acids. CDR3: CASALSSGGHEKLFF. The CDR3 DNA follows: TGTGCCAGCGCCTTATCTTCGGGGGGACATGAAAAACTGTTTTTT. Full variable domain (rest looked up from reference TRBV9 and TRBJ1-4): DSGVTQTPKHLITATGQRVTLRCSPRSGDLSVYWYQQSLDQGLQFLIQYYNGEERAKGNILERFSAQQFPDLHSELNLSSLELGDSALYFCASALSSGGHEKLFFGSGTQLSVL.

The chain combines TRBV5-4 with TRBJ1-1, with TRBD1 matching over 8 bases. With V trimmed by 0 bases and J by 0 bases, 1 base remained unmatched. Per germline, CDR1 SGHNT and CDR2 YYREEE (reference sequence). This CDR3 comprises 15 residues. The CDR3 reads CASSLGTGMNTEAFF. CDR3 coding DNA: TGTGCCAGCAGCTTGGGGACAGGGATGAACACTGAAGCTTTCTTT.

The genes are TRBV28 and TRBJ2-7, with 7 bases lining up with TRBD2. CDR3 length: 13 residues. The V segment lost 7 bases and the J segment 0 bases; nucleotides outside the gene matches: 3. From germline, CDR1 is MDHEN and CDR2 SYDVKM. CDR3 protein: CASNGGSSYEQYF. Here the CDR3 DNA reads TGTGCCAGCAACGGCGGGAGCTCCTACGAGCAGTACTTC.

The J gene is TRBJ2-3, the V gene TRBV5-4, with TRBD1 as a possible D gene (5 bases). The V end was cut by 0 bases, the J end by 3 bases, with 14 bases between. The CDR3 has 16 amino acids. Looked up from germline, CDR1 is SGHNT and CDR2 is YYREEE (reference sequence). CDR3 in amino acids: CASSLAGRVSTDTQYF. Here the CDR3 DNA reads TGTGCCAGCAGCTTGGCCGGCAGGGTATCAACAGATACGCAGTATTTT.

The chain employs TRBV5-4 and TRBJ1-2; a weak D match, TRBD1 (5 bases). This CDR3 is built from 14 residues. From germline, CDR1 is SGHNT and CDR2 YYREEE (reference sequence). V lost 0 bases to trimming and J lost 2 bases, with 8 bases between them. CDR3 sequence: CASSLERGNYGYTF. CDR3 coding DNA: TGTGCCAGCAGCTTGGAGCGGGGGAACTATGGCTACACCTTC.

The V gene is TRBV7-2, the J gene TRBJ1-5; D ambiguous. Trimming took off 2 bases at V and 4 bases at J, with 9 bases between the two ends. Germline CDR1 and CDR2: SGHTA and FQGNSA. CDR3 length equals 14 residues. CDR3 sequence reads: CASSLISVNQPQHF. CDR3 DNA: TGTGCCAGCAGCTTAATATCAGTTAATCAGCCCCAGCATTTT.

The chain's CDR3 is CASSLGSDTQYF. The CDR3 bases are TGTGCCAGCAGCTTGGGGTCAGATACGCAGTATTTT. V and J are TRBV5-5 and TRBJ2-3; D gene uncertain. V shed 0 bases and J shed 4 bases, with 3 bases lying between them. The CDR3 is 12 residues long. The germline V gene has CDR1 SGHKS and CDR2 YYEKEE (reference sequence). The variable domain in full, with the rest retrieved from reference TRBV5-5 and TRBJ2-3, is DAGVTQSPTHLIKTRGQQVTLRCSPISGHKSVSWYQQVLGQGPQFIFQYYEKEERGRGNFPDRFSARQFPNYSSELNVNALLLGDSALYLCASSLGSDTQYFGPGTRLTVL.

The chain employs TRBV15 and TRBJ2-7; D is ambiguous. Trimming left V 0 bases short and J 8 bases short, with 8 bases between. The CDR3 sequence is 12 residues long. The germline CDR1 and CDR2 sequences are LNHNV and YYDKDF (reference sequence). This CDR3 is CATSRDQVKQYF. The DNA of the CDR3 is TGTGCCACCAGCAGAGATCAGGTAAAGCAGTACTTC.

V usage is TRBV20-1 and J usage is TRBJ2-7; no clear D gene. Germline-derived CDR1 and CDR2 are DFQATT and SNEGSKA (reference sequence). Trimming removed 3 bases from V and 5 bases from J, with 2 bases in between. This CDR3 spans 9 amino acids. CDR3 sequence: CSASDEQYF. DNA for the CDR3: TGCAGTGCTAGCGACGAGCAGTACTTC.

This clone was seen only a few times. This sequence joins TRBV4-2 and TRBJ1-2, with 9 bases identical to TRBD1. The V gene end was trimmed by 3 bases and the J gene end by 5 bases; junction bases not matched to a gene: 7. The CDR3 is 15 amino acids. CDR1 and CDR2 (germline): LGHNA, YNFKEQ. The CDR3 bases are TGTGCCAGCAGCCAGGCAGACAGGGGGGGGTATGGCTACACCTTC. This gives the protein CASSQADRGGYGYTF.

The DNA for the CDR3 is TGTGCCAGCAGCTATGAGCCAGGACTTTCCTACGAGCAGTACTTC. This sequence encodes CASSYEPGLSYEQYF. V usage is TRBV5-8 and J usage is TRBJ2-7; D perhaps matches TRBD2 (5 bases). The CDR3 loop spans 15 amino acids. The germline V gene has CDR1 SGHTS and CDR2 YDEGEE. The V gene lost 3 bases and the J gene lost 1 base, with 14 bases spanning the gap.

V is TRBV7-9 and J is TRBJ1-1, with D uncertain. V was pared by 3 bases and J by 3 bases, with 8 bases between. The germline V gene has CDR1 SEHNR and CDR2 FQNEAQ (reference sequence). The CDR3 spans 13 residues. The CDR3 region is CASSFSSYTEAFF. The CDR3, as DNA: TGTGCCAGCAGCTTCAGCAGTTACACTGAAGCTTTCTTT.

This CDR3 reads CASCIMYLTGELFF. In DNA form, the CDR3 reads TGTGCCAGCTGCATTATGTACCTGACCGGGGAGCTGTTTTTT. V gene TRBV7-9 combines with J gene TRBJ2-2; D call uncertain. Between the trimmed V and J ends, which lost 8 bases and 5 bases, there was a span of 15 bases. Germline CDR1 SEHNR, CDR2 FQNEAQ (reference sequence). The CDR3 totals 14 residues.

This clone appeared a single time. This chain connects TRBV4-1 to TRBJ2-5; D ambiguous. This CDR3 comprises 15 residues. CDR1 is MGHRA and CDR2 is YSYEKL in the germline V gene. V was cut by 0 bases and J by 2 bases, with 10 bases left in between. As DNA, the CDR3 is TGCGCCAGCAGCCAAGATAATCAGCAGCAAGAGACCCAGTACTTC. It codes for CASSQDNQQQETQYF.